These 26 T cell receptor beta chains were all obtained from the same sample, sequenced in a study of T cell clonotyping in hematopoietic cell transplantation. Sequenced by immunoSEQ multiplex PCR; TCRdb stores in-frame clones only, minus some. The data show 5,000 to 6,000 clones, with around three quarters seen just once and 20% to 25% held by the top ten. Sequencing used peripheral blood mononuclear cells, obtained 100 days after allogeneic stem cell transplant. These receptors all come from a male patient between 55 and 70 years old who had an allogeneic stem cell transplant, so T cells may come from the graft donor. Some clones in this sample may be carry-over from other donors' samples.

This clone was found a few times. Compared with germline, one end of the junction differs, possibly owing to a read error. V gene TRBV18 combines with J gene TRBJ1-1; 9 bases are a match to TRBD1. Germline V gives CDR1 KGHSH, CDR2 LQKENI. The CDR3 has 13 amino acids. CDR3 sequence: CASSPGQGLIMLF. As DNA, the CDR3 is TGTGCCAGCTCACCGGGACAGGGCCTCATTATGCTCTTT.

The rearrangement uses TRBV4-2 and TRBJ2-5; TRBD2 aligns across 14 bases. Germline lookup yields CDR1 LGHNA and CDR2 YNFKEQ. Germline trimming cut 5 bases from V and 4 bases from J; bases unmatched to any gene: 3. The CDR3 sequence is 15 residues long. The CDR3 bases are TGTGCCAGCAGCGGGACTAGCGGGAGAGGAGAGACCCAGTACTTC. Residues: CASSGTSGRGETQYF.

This chain joins TRBV7-8 and TRBJ2-7; D gene uncertain. The CDR3 covers 12 residues. Trimming left V 1 base short and J 3 bases short, with 4 bases between. Germline CDR1 is SGHVS and CDR2 is FQNEAQ. This chain's CDR3 is CASSLGVYEQYF. CDR3 bases: TGTGCCAGCAGCTTAGGGGTCTACGAGCAGTACTTC.

This chain uses TRBV5-4 with TRBJ2-1; TRBD2 might be the D (5 bases). CDR1 SGHNT and CDR2 YYREEE come from the germline V gene (reference sequence). Trimming removed 5 bases at V and 3 bases at J, with 15 bases between. This CDR3 region has 15 residues. The DNA for the CDR3 is TGTGCCAGCAGTGGGGAGCTGTTGGGCTACAATGAGCAGTTCTTC. Its translation: CASSGELLGYNEQFF.

V usage is TRBV29-1 and J usage is TRBJ1-3, with D possibly being TRBD1 (5 bases). Germline lookup yields CDR1 SQVTM and CDR2 ANQGSEA. The CDR3 contains 12 residues. Trimming cost V 7 bases and J 2 bases, with 9 bases left between them. The CDR3 protein is CSAGAAGNTIYF. DNA for the CDR3: TGCAGCGCCGGGGCTGCTGGAAACACCATATATTTT.

The CDR3 loop is CASSQRTGVGEKLFF. As DNA, the CDR3 is TGCGCCAGCAGCCAGAGAACAGGGGTAGGGGAAAAACTGTTTTTT. The J gene is TRBJ1-4, the V gene TRBV4-1; TRBD1 matches at 7 bases. CDR1 is MGHRA and CDR2 is YSYEKL in the germline V gene. The CDR3 totals 15 residues. V trimming: 3 bases; J trimming: 8 bases; junction bases outside the gene matches: 9.

V usage is TRBV7-3 and J usage is TRBJ2-7; D possibly corresponds to TRBD1 (6 bases). Germline values: CDR1 SGHTA, CDR2 FQGTGA. This CDR3 has 12 residues. Trimming left V 5 bases short and J 11 bases short, with 16 bases between. This chain's CDR3 is CASSEPTGAKYF. In DNA, the CDR3 is TGTGCCAGCAGCGAGCCGACAGGAGCAAAGTACTTC.

V gene TRBV30 combines with J gene TRBJ2-2; the D gene is possibly TRBD1 (7 bases). The CDR3 length is 14 residues. Germline CDR1 GTSNPN, CDR2 SVGIG (reference sequence). V lost 0 bases and J lost 6, with 11 bases in between. CDR3 sequence: CAWSVGGTAGELFF. The CDR3 DNA sequence: TGTGCCTGGAGTGTAGGGGGGACAGCCGGGGAGCTGTTTTTT.

This rearrangement joins TRBV11-2 to TRBJ2-2; TRBD1 matches at 9 bases. The CDR3 totals 16 residues. V dropped 5 bases and J dropped 5; count of bases not matched to a gene: 9. Per germline, CDR1 SGHAT and CDR2 FQNNGV. The CDR3: CASSPRTGVRTGELFF. CDR3 DNA sequence: TGTGCCAGCAGCCCTCGGACAGGGGTTAGGACCGGGGAGCTGTTTTTT.

The J gene is TRBJ2-2, the V gene TRBV7-8; D not resolved. The V gene lost 1 base and the J gene lost 6 bases, with 12 bases spanning the gap. The germline V gene has CDR1 SGHVS and CDR2 FQNEAQ. The CDR3 is 15 amino acids. CDR3 sequence reads: CASSLVLGMAGELFF. The CDR3 DNA follows: TGTGCCAGCAGCTTAGTACTGGGCATGGCCGGGGAGCTGTTTTTT.

J is TRBJ2-1 and V is TRBV30; 13 bases match TRBD2. The CDR3 is 13 residues long. J gave up 7 bases and V 4 bases, and 1 base lay outside the gene matches. The germline gives CDR1 GTSNPN, CDR2 SVGIG (reference sequence). The CDR3 region has the DNA TGTGCCTGGAAACTAGCGGGAGGGAATGAGCAGTTCTTC. As protein: CAWKLAGGNEQFF. The entire variable domain, with the rest obtained from reference TRBV30 and TRBJ2-1, is as follows: SQTIHQWPATLVQPVGSPLSLECTVEGTSNPNLYWYRQAAGRGLQLLFYSVGIGQISSEVPQNLSASRPQDRQFILSSKKLLLSDSGFYLCAWKLAGGNEQFFGPGTRLTVL.

This clone appeared a few times. This chain uses TRBV5-4 with TRBJ1-2, with 8 positions matching TRBD1. The CDR3 covers 15 residues. Germline CDR1 and CDR2: SGHNT and YYREEE (reference sequence). V shed 0 bases and J 6 bases; nucleotides not matched to a gene: 7. The CDR3 coding sequence is TGTGCCAGCAGCTTGGATGACAGGGGAGAGGATGGCTACACCTTC. It translates to CASSLDDRGEDGYTF.

In the case of this clone: One end of the junction fails to match germline, which may point to a read error. The chain links TRBV5-4 to TRBJ1-3; TRBD1 is a possible D gene (5 bases). CDR1 and CDR2 (germline): SGHNT, YYREEE (reference sequence). CDR3 length: 17 amino acids. The CDR3 nucleotides are TGCGCCAGCAGCCAGAGGTTTGGGGGTAGAAGTGGAAACACCATATATTTT. Translation gives CASSQRFGGRSGNTIYF.

J is TRBJ2-1 and V is TRBV19; no clear D. Germline-derived CDR1 and CDR2 are LNHDA and SQIVND (reference sequence). Trimming removed 6 bases from V and 9 bases from J, with 12 bases in between. This CDR3 region has 12 residues. The CDR3 DNA sequence: TGTGCCAGTAGCAGACTTGGCGGTGAGCAGTTCTTC. Translated, it gives CASSRLGGEQFF.

The V gene is TRBV19, the J gene TRBJ2-1, with a tentative D call TRBD2 (6 bases). Trimming removed 4 bases from V and 10 bases from J, with 17 bases in between. CDR3 length equals 14 residues. Per germline, CDR1 LNHDA and CDR2 SQIVND (reference sequence). CDR3: CASSTGTSGKEQFF. The CDR3 region has the DNA TGTGCCAGTAGTACCGGGACTTCCGGTAAAGAGCAGTTCTTC. Looking up the rest from reference TRBV19 and TRBJ2-1 gives the full variable domain: DGGITQSPKYLFRKEGQNVTLSCEQNLNHDAMYWYRQDPGQGLRLIYYSQIVNDFQKGDIAEGYSVSREKKESFPLTVTSAQKNPTAFYLCASSTGTSGKEQFFGPGTRLTVL.

V and J are TRBV14 and TRBJ2-7; no clear D. V dropped 4 bases and J dropped 5 bases, with 12 bases sitting between them. Germline V gives CDR1 SGHDN, CDR2 FVKESK. The CDR3 covers 13 residues. The CDR3 nucleotides are TGTGCCAGCAGCCTAGCCCCCAGGAACGAGCAGTACTTC. This codes for CASSLAPRNEQYF.

The chain recombines TRBV19 with TRBJ2-7, with 7 positions matching TRBD2. The CDR3 has 14 amino acids. The trim removed 7 bases at V and 6 bases at J, leaving 12 bases unmatched. Germline CDR1 is LNHDA and CDR2 is SQIVND (reference sequence). CDR3 sequence: CASTAAGRVGEQYF. For the CDR3, the DNA is TGTGCCAGTACCGCGGCAGGGAGGGTAGGCGAGCAGTACTTC.

The gene calls are TRBV19 and TRBJ2-2; 10 nucleotides line up with TRBD1. CDR3 length: 16 residues. Germline lookup yields CDR1 LNHDA and CDR2 SQIVND (reference sequence). V trimming: 5 bases; J trimming: 5 bases; junction bases outside the gene matches: 8. CDR3 amino acids: CASSPQPGQGTGELFF. In DNA form, the CDR3 reads TGTGCCAGTAGTCCCCAACCGGGACAGGGGACCGGGGAGCTGTTTTTT.

The chain combines TRBV27 with TRBJ2-5; possibly TRBD2 for D (6 bases). The CDR3 sequence is 15 residues long. Germline lookup yields CDR1 MNHEY and CDR2 SMNVEV (reference sequence). V was shortened by 2 bases and J by 5 bases, with 15 bases between the two germline ends. DNA for the CDR3: TGTGCCAGCAGTTTAACCCCCCCGGGACTTGAGACCCAGTACTTC. Its protein product is CASSLTPPGLETQYF.

The chain joins TRBV19 to TRBJ2-1; 7 nucleotides match TRBD1. The CDR3 contains 12 residues. Germline trimming cut 6 bases from V and 8 bases from J; bases unmatched to any gene: 4. Germline V gene data show CDR1 as LNHDA and CDR2 as SQIVND (reference sequence). CDR3 region: CASRTGIHEQFF. As DNA, the CDR3 is TGTGCCAGTAGGACAGGGATCCATGAGCAGTTCTTC.

This sequence joins TRBV7-6 and TRBJ2-7, with TRBD1 matching over 7 bases. CDR1 SGHVS and CDR2 FNYEAQ come from the germline V gene. The CDR3 sequence is 14 residues long. Losses at the gene ends were 1 base for V and 1 base for J; bases not matched to a gene: 1. DNA of the CDR3: TGTGCCAGCAGCTTAGGGGACAGATCCTACGAGCAGTACTTC. It translates to CASSLGDRSYEQYF.

The chain combines TRBV30 with TRBJ1-4; D unclear. There are 14 residues in the CDR3. Germline loops: CDR1 GTSNPN, CDR2 SVGIG (reference sequence). The V end was cut by 2 bases, the J end by 3 bases, with 10 bases between. The CDR3 DNA sequence: TGTGCCTGGAGTAGAGGGCGGCCTAATGAAAAACTGTTTTTT. This codes for CAWSRGRPNEKLFF. The entire variable domain, with the rest obtained from reference TRBV30 and TRBJ1-4, is as follows: SQTIHQWPATLVQPVGSPLSLECTVEGTSNPNLYWYRQAAGRGLQLLFYSVGIGQISSEVPQNLSASRPQDRQFILSSKKLLLSDSGFYLCAWSRGRPNEKLFFGSGTQLSVL.

In the case of this clone: Additional DNA sequences in this sample encode the identical CDR3. The CDR3 here is CASSLAGGANEQFF. DNA for the CDR3: TGTGCCAGCAGCTTAGCGGGGGGGGCCAATGAGCAGTTCTTC. This rearrangement joins TRBV7-2 to TRBJ2-1, with D possibly TRBD2 on 7 matching bases. The V and J ends lost 0 bases and 6 bases respectively, with 9 bases between them. The V gene's germline CDR1 is SGHTA and CDR2 FQGNSA. The CDR3 consists of 14 residues. Supplemented by reference TRBV7-2 and TRBJ2-1, the full variable domain reads GAGVSQSPSNKVTEKGKDVELRCDPISGHTALYWYRQSLGQGLEFLIYFQGNSAPDKSGLPSDRFSAERTGGSVSTLTIQRTQQEDSAVYLCASSLAGGANEQFFGPGTRLTVL.

V is TRBV6-5 and J is TRBJ2-5; the D is unclear. V was clipped by 5 bases and J by 4 bases, with 11 bases between them. Germline CDR1 and CDR2: MNHEY and SVGAGI. This CDR3 spans 13 amino acids. The chain's CDR3 is CASSPTHGETQYF. The CDR3 nucleotides read TGTGCCAGCAGTCCCACCCACGGAGAGACCCAGTACTTC.

Written as DNA, the CDR3 is TGTGCCAGCAGCTTAGCGAGCGGTAGGGCCCAGCATTTT. It translates to CASSLASGRAQHF. This chain uses TRBV7-8 with TRBJ1-5, with no clear D. Germline loops: CDR1 SGHVS, CDR2 FQNEAQ. Trimming cost V 0 bases and J 11 bases, with 11 bases left between them. This CDR3 has 13 residues.

The table lists this clone with a few counts. This same CDR3 is encoded by further DNA sequences in the sample. The chain employs TRBV9 and TRBJ1-1, with 8 bases identical to TRBD1. The CDR3 spans 13 residues. After removal of 2 bases from V and 4 bases from J, the junction contained 1 base not matched to a gene. Per germline, CDR1 SGDLS and CDR2 YYNGEE. For the CDR3, the DNA is TGTGCCAGCAGCGTGGGGACAGGCACTGAAGCTTTCTTT. Encoded protein: CASSVGTGTEAFF. The whole variable domain, filled in from reference TRBV9 and TRBJ1-1, reads DSGVTQTPKHLITATGQRVTLRCSPRSGDLSVYWYQQSLDQGLQFLIQYYNGEERAKGNILERFSAQQFPDLHSELNLSSLELGDSALYFCASSVGTGTEAFFGQGTRLTVV.